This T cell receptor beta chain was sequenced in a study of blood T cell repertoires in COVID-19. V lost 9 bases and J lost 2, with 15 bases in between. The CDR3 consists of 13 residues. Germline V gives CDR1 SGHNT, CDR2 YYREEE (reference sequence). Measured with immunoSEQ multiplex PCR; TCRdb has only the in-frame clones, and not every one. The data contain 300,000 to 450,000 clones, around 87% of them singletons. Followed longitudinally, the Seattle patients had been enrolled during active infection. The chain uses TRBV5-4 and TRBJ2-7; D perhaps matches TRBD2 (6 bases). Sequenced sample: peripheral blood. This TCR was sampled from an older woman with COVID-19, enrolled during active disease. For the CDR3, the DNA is TGTGCCACCGGAGGGATCTCAACCTACGAGCAGTACTTC. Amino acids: CATGGISTYEQYF.